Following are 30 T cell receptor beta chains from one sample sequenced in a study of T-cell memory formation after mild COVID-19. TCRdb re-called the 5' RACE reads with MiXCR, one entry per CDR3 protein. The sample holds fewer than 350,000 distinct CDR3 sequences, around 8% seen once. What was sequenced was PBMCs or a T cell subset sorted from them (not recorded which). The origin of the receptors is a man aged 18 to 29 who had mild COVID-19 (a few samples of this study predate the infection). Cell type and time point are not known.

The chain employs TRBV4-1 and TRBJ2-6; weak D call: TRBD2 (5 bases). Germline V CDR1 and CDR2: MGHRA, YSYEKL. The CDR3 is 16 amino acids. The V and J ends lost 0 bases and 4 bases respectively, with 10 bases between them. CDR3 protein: CASSQDPPGGANVLTF. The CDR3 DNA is TGCGCCAGCAGCCAAGATCCCCCGGGGGGGGCCAACGTCCTGACTTTC.

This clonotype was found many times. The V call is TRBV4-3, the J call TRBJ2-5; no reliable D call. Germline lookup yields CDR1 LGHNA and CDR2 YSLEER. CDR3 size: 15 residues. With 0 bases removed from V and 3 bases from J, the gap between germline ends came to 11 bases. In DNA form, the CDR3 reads TGCGCCAGCAGCCAAGACTTCGCCAGAAAAGAGACCCAGTACTTC. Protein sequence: CASSQDFARKETQYF.

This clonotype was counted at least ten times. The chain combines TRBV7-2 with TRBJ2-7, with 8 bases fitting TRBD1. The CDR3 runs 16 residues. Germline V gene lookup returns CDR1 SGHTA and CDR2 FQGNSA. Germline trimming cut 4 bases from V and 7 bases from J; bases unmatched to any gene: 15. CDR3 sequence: CASSSADRDRHGEQYF. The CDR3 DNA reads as TGTGCCAGCAGCTCCGCGGACCGGGACAGGCACGGAGAGCAGTACTTC.

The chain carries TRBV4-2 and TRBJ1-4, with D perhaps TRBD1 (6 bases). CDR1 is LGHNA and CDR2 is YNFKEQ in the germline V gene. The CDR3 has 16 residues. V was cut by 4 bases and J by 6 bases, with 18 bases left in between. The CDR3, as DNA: TGTGCCAGCAGCCCCCGATGGGGGCTCGGGTATGAAAAACTGTTTTTT. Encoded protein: CASSPRWGLGYEKLFF.

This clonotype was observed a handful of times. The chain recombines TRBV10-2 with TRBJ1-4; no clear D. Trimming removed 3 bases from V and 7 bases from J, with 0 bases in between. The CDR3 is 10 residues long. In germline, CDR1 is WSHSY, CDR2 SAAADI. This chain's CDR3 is CASSDEKLFF. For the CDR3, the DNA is TGCGCCAGCAGTGATGAAAAACTGTTTTTT.

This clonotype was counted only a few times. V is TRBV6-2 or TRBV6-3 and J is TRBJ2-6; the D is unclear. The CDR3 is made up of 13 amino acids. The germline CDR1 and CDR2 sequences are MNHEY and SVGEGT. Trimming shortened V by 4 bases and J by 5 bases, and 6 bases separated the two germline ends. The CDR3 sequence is CASSSGWANVLTF. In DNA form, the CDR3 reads TGTGCCAGCAGTTCTGGCTGGGCCAACGTCCTGACTTTC.

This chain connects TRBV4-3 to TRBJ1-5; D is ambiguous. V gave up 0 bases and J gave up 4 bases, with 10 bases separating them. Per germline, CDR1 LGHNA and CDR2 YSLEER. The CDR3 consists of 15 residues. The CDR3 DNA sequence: TGCGCCAGCAGCCAAGAGACATCCCAAAATCAGCCCCAGCATTTT. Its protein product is CASSQETSQNQPQHF.

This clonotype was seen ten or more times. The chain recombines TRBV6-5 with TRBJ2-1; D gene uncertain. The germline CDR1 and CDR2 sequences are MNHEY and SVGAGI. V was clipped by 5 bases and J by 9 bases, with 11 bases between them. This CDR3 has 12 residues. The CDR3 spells CASSPWRGEQFF. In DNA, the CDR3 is TGTGCCAGCAGTCCCTGGCGAGGTGAGCAGTTCTTC.

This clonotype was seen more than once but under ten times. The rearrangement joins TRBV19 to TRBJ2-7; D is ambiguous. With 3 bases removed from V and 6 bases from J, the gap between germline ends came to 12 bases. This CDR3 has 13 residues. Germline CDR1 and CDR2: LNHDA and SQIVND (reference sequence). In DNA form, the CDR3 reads TGTGCCAGTAGTATTGGGGTAACGGGCGAGCAGTACGTC. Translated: CASSIGVTGEQYV.

CDR3 loop: CASSLDFLGETQYF. CDR3 bases: TGTGCCAGCAGCTTAGACTTTCTGGGGGAGACCCAGTACTTC. The rearrangement links TRBV7-2 to TRBJ2-5; no definite D call. This CDR3 comprises 14 residues. The V and J ends lost 1 base and 5 bases respectively, with 11 bases between them. The germline V gene encodes CDR1 SGHTA and CDR2 FQGNSA. The entire variable domain, with the rest obtained from reference TRBV7-2 and TRBJ2-5, is as follows: GAGVSQSPSNKVTEKGKDVELRCDPISGHTALYWYRQSLGQGLEFLIYFQGNSAPDKSGLPSDRFSAERTGGSVSTLTIQRTQQEDSAVYLCASSLDFLGETQYFGPGTRLLVL.

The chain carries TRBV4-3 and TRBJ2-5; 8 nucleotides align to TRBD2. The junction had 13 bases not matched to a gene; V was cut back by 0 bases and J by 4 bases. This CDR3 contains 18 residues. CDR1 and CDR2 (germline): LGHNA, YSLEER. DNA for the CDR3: TGCGCCAGCAGCCAAGAGTTGGCGGGGGGATTACTCGGAGAGACCCAGTACTTC. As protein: CASSQELAGGLLGETQYF.

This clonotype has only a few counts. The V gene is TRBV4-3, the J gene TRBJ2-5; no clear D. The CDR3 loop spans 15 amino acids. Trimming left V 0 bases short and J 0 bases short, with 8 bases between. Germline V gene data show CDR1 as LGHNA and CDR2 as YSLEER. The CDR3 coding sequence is TGCGCCAGCAGCCAAGATTTGGACGACCAAGAGACCCAGTACTTC. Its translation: CASSQDLDDQETQYF.

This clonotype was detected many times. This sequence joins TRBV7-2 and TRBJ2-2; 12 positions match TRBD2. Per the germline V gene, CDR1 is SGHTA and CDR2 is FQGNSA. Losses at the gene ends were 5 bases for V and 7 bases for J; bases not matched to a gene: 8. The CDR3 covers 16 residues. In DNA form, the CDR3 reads TGTGCCAGCAGCACTCTAGCGGGGGGGCCGGTCGGGGAGCTGTTTTTT. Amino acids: CASSTLAGGPVGELFF.

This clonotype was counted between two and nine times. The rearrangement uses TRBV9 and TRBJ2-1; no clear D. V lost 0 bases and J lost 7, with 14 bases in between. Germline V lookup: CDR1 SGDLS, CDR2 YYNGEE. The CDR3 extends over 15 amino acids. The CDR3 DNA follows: TGTGCCAGCAGCGTAGGGCCTTCCGGGCCAAATGAGCAGTTCTTC. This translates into CASSVGPSGPNEQFF.

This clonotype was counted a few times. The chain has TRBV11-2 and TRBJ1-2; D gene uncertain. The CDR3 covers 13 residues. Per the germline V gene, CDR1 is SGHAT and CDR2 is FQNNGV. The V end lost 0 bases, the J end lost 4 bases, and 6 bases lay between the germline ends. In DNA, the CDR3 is TGTGCCAGCAGCTTAGATAAGATCTATGGCTACACCTTC. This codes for CASSLDKIYGYTF.

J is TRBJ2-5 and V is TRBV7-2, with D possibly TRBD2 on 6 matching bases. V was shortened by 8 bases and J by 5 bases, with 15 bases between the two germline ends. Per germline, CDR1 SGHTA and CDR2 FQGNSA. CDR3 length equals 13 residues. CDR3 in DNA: TGTGCCAGCCTCTTACCCGGAGGGGAGACCCAGTACTTC. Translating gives CASLLPGGETQYF.

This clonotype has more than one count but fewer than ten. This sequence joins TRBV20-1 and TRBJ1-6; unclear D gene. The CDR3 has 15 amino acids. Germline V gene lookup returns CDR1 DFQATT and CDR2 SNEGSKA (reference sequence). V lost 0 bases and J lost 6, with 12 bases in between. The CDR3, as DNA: TGCAGTGCTAGAGATCCTTTGGCTACTAATTCACCCCTCCACTTT. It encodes CSARDPLATNSPLHF.

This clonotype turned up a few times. Written as DNA, the CDR3 is TGTGCCACCAGCAGAGATCGGGTTGGGCTAGCGGGGCCTGGCAATGAGCAGTTCTTC. It is translated as CATSRDRVGLAGPGNEQFF. The V gene is TRBV15, the J gene TRBJ2-1; 9 bases fit TRBD2. The CDR3 length is 19 residues. Unmatched junction bases numbered 15, after V lost 0 bases and J lost 6 bases. Germline V gives CDR1 LNHNV, CDR2 YYDKDF (reference sequence).

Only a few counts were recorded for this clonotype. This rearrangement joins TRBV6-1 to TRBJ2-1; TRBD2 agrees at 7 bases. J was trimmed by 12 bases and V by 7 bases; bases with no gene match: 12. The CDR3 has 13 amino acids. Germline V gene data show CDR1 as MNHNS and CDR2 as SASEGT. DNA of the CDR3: TGTGCCAGCACCGGTTCGGGGGGTAGACGGCAGTTCTTC. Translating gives CASTGSGGRRQFF.

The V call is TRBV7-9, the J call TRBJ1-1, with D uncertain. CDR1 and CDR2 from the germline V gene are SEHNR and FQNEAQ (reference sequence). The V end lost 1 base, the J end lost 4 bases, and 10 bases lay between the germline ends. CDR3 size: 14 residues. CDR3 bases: TGTGCCAGCAGCTTAGGGCTTGGCGGCACTGAAGCTTTCTTT. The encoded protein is CASSLGLGGTEAFF.

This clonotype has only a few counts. CDR3 sequence reads: CASSSDMEGRNGYTF. The CDR3 DNA reads as TGCGCCAGCAGCTCAGATATGGAGGGGCGAAATGGCTACACCTTC. The rearrangement links TRBV5-1 to TRBJ1-2, with TRBD1 as a possible D gene (5 bases). With 3 bases removed from V and 6 bases from J, the gap between germline ends came to 18 bases. CDR3 size: 15 residues. Looked up from germline, CDR1 is SGHRS and CDR2 is YFSETQ.

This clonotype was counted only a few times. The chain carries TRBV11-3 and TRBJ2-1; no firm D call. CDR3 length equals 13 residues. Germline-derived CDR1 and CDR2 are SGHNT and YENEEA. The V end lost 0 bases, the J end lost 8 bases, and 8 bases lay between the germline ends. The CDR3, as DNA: TGTGCCAGCAGCTTAGATTCACGTGATGAGCAGTTCTTC. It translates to CASSLDSRDEQFF.

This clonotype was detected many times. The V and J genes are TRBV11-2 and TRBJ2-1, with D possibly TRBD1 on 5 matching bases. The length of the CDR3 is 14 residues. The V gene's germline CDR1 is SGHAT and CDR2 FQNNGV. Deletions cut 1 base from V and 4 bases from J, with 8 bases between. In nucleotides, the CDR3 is TGTGCCAGCAGCTTAGGACAGCTATACAATGAGCAGTTCTTC. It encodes CASSLGQLYNEQFF.

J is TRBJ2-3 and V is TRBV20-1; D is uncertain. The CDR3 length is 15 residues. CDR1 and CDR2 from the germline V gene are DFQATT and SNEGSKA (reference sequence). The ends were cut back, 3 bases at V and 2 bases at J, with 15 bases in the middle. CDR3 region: CSASPPRVFTDTQYF. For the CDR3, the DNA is TGCAGTGCTAGTCCCCCACGCGTGTTCACAGATACGCAGTATTTT.

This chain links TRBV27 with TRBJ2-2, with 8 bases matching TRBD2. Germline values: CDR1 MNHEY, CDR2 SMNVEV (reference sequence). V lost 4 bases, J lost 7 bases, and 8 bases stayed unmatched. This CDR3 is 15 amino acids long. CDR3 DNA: TGTGCCAGCAGTTGGGTAGCGGGGATCGGCGGGGAGCTGTTTTTT. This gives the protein CASSWVAGIGGELFF.

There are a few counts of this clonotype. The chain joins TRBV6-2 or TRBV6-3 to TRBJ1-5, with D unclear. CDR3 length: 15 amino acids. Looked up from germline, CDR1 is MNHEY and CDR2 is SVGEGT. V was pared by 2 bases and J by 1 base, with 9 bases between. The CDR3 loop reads CASSYAGVSNQPQHF. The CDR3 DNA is TGTGCCAGCAGTTACGCCGGGGTGAGCAATCAGCCCCAGCATTTT.

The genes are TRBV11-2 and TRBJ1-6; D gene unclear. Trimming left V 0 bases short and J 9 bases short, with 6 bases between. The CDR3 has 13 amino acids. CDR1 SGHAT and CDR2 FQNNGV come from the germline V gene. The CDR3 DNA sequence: TGTGCCAGCAGCTTAGACCACAGTTCACCCCTCCACTTT. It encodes CASSLDHSSPLHF.

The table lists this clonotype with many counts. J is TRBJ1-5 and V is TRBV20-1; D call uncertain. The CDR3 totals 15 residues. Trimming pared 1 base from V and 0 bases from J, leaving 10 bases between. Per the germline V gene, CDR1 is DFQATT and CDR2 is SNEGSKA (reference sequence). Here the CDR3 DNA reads TGCAGTGCTAGAGGGAGTGACTATAGCAATCAGCCCCAGCATTTT. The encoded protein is CSARGSDYSNQPQHF.

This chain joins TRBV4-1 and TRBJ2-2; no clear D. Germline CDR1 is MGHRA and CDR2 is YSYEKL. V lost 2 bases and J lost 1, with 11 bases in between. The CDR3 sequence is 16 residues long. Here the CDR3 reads CASSQRTWENTGELFF. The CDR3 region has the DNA TGCGCCAGCAGCCAACGTACCTGGGAGAACACCGGGGAGCTGTTTTTT.

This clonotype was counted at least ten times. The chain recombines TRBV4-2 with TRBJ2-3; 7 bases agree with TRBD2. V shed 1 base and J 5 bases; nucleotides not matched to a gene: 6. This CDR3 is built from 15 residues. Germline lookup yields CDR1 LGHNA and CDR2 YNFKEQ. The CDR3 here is CASSQGGSREDTQYF. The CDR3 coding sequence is TGTGCCAGCAGCCAAGGCGGGAGCAGGGAAGATACGCAGTATTTT.